These 23 T cell receptor beta chains originate from one sample sequenced in a study of beta chain features in type 1 diabetes (dated by TCRdb to the late 2010s). The library relied on the immunoSEQ multiplex PCR assay. The entire isolated RNA was reverse transcribed using the High Capacity cDNA Reverse Transcription Kit, and thus expressed TCRB transcripts were sequenced. The table was pulled from immuneACCESS by TCRdb, which kept in-frame rearrangements only. Such tables lose some clones; where checked, under half of the loss comes from unresolved V genes, and the rest has no known cause. The sample contains some 330,000 clones, 9.5% to 11% of them found a single time. Approximately 0.016% of the sample goes to the ten largest clones. The material sequenced was naive CD4+ T cells from blood. Interpreted using the paper, the cell subset or site label stands for: true naive CD4+ T cells. The receptors derive from a woman in her 30s in good health.

This clone was counted between two and nine times. The rearrangement links TRBV2 to TRBJ2-7; TRBD1 is a possible D gene (6 bases). The CDR3 covers 14 residues. V gave up 6 bases and J gave up 0 bases, with 12 bases separating them. The germline gives CDR1 SNHLY, CDR2 FYNNEI. The CDR3, as DNA: TGTGCCAGCAGACAAACAGGGAGCTCCTACGAGCAGTACTTC. Its translation is CASRQTGSSYEQYF.

This clone has only a few counts. The rearrangement joins TRBV28 to TRBJ1-2; TRBD1 is a possible D gene (5 bases). Deletions cut 1 base from V and 8 bases from J, with 14 bases between. CDR3 size: 14 residues. CDR1 and CDR2 from the germline V gene are MDHEN and SYDVKM. The CDR3 DNA reads as TGTGCCAGCAGTTTATCAAACAGGCCACAAGGCTACACCTTC. Translating gives CASSLSNRPQGYTF.

The V call is TRBV18, the J call TRBJ1-2; D is unresolved. The germline V gene has CDR1 KGHSH and CDR2 LQKENI. Trimming shortened V by 6 bases and J by 4 bases, and 12 bases separated the two germline ends. This CDR3 is 13 amino acids long. The CDR3 sequence is CASSPDGGYGYTF. The CDR3 DNA sequence: TGTGCCAGCTCCCCGGACGGAGGCTATGGCTACACCTTC.

This clone was counted ten times or more. The rearrangement uses TRBV7-9 and TRBJ2-5; no reliable D call. Germline values: CDR1 SEHNR, CDR2 FQNEAQ (reference sequence). This CDR3 is built from 14 residues. Trimming took 5 bases from V and 2 from J, leaving 12 bases between them. The CDR3 DNA reads as TGTGCCAGCAGCCCCTCGTTACAGCAAGAGACCCAGTACTTC. This gives the protein CASSPSLQQETQYF.

This clone was seen only a few times. J is TRBJ2-3 and V is TRBV7-2; D is undetermined. The V gene's germline CDR1 is SGHTA and CDR2 FQGNSA. V lost 6 bases and J lost 3, with 4 bases in between. The CDR3 is made up of 11 amino acids. For the CDR3, the DNA is TGTGCCAGCAGAATAACAGATACGCAGTATTTT. It specifies CASRITDTQYF.

A few counts support this clone. The chain links TRBV7-9 to TRBJ1-5; D is perhaps TRBD1 (6 bases). The CDR3 sequence is 14 residues long. Germline assignment: CDR1 SEHNR and CDR2 FQNEAQ (reference sequence). V lost 5 bases and J lost 5, with 13 bases in between. CDR3 sequence reads: CASSGGAGDQPQHF. The CDR3 bases are TGTGCCAGCAGCGGGGGGGCTGGAGATCAGCCCCAGCATTTT.

On this clone: This sample also contains other DNA sequences that code for the same CDR3. The J gene is TRBJ2-1, the V gene TRBV9; 12 nucleotides match TRBD2. The CDR3 is 15 residues long. The V and J ends lost 2 bases and 4 bases, in that order; junction bases with no gene match: 1. The germline CDR1 and CDR2 sequences are SGDLS and YYNGEE. Here the CDR3 DNA reads TGTGCCAGCAGCGTTGGACTAGCGGGGTACAATGAGCAGTTCTTC. Translating it yields CASSVGLAGYNEQFF.

The chain joins TRBV29-1 to TRBJ2-6; 8 bases line up with TRBD2. The CDR3 runs 17 residues. Per the germline V gene, CDR1 is SQVTM and CDR2 is ANQGSEA. The junction had 5 bases not matched to a gene; V was cut back by 1 base and J by 0 bases. The CDR3 region is CSVEVGSGSSGANVLTF. CDR3 DNA sequence: TGCAGCGTTGAAGTAGGCAGCGGGAGCTCTGGGGCCAACGTCCTGACTTTC.

This clone was recorded a few times. The chain recombines TRBV2 with TRBJ2-3; D is ambiguous. CDR3 length: 12 amino acids. Trimming pared 1 base from V and 8 bases from J, leaving 7 bases between. Germline loops: CDR1 SNHLY, CDR2 FYNNEI. In DNA form, the CDR3 reads TGTGCCAGCAGTGAAGGGGCCGGTACGCAGTATTTT. It codes for CASSEGAGTQYF.

The chain uses TRBV18 and TRBJ1-2; D remains unclear. CDR1 is KGHSH, CDR2 LQKENI, per germline. The length of the CDR3 is 14 residues. Trimming cost V 2 bases and J 2 bases, with 9 bases left between them. The CDR3 protein is CASSPWQENYGYTF. Written as DNA, the CDR3 is TGTGCCAGCTCACCATGGCAGGAAAACTATGGCTACACCTTC.

The chain employs TRBV6-5 and TRBJ2-1; D not resolved. Germline V gene data show CDR1 as MNHEY and CDR2 as SVGAGI. The CDR3 extends over 12 amino acids. The V end lost 2 bases, the J end lost 7 bases, and 6 bases lay between the germline ends. The CDR3: CASSYPGNEQFF. The CDR3 coding sequence is TGTGCCAGCAGTTACCCCGGGAATGAGCAGTTCTTC.

The rearrangement uses TRBV28 and TRBJ2-7; TRBD1 matches 8 bases. Germline CDR1 MDHEN, CDR2 SYDVKM. The V segment lost 5 bases and the J segment 3 bases; nucleotides outside the gene matches: 15. The CDR3 contains 17 residues. The CDR3 coding sequence is TGTGCCAGCAGTCCTCACAGAAGGACAGGGTTGAACTACGAGCAGTACTTC. Its protein is CASSPHRRTGLNYEQYF.

The V gene is TRBV2, the J gene TRBJ2-7; 10 bases are shared with TRBD2. Germline trimming cut 1 base from V and 3 bases from J; bases unmatched to any gene: 6. CDR1 is SNHLY, CDR2 FYNNEI, per germline. The CDR3 has 16 amino acids. CDR3 in amino acids: CASSEVIAGGHYEQYF. The CDR3 nucleotides read TGTGCCAGCAGTGAAGTGATAGCGGGAGGACACTACGAGCAGTACTTC.

The chain combines TRBV7-2 with TRBJ2-7; 9 bases fit TRBD1. The V gene end was trimmed by 6 bases and the J gene end by 4 bases; junction bases not matched to a gene: 7. The V gene's germline CDR1 is SGHTA and CDR2 FQGNSA. The CDR3 sequence is 14 residues long. CDR3 region: CASRRGQGSYEQYF. The CDR3 DNA follows: TGTGCCAGCAGGAGAGGACAGGGGAGTTACGAGCAGTACTTC. The full variable domain, completed using reference TRBV7-2 and TRBJ2-7, is GAGVSQSPSNKVTEKGKDVELRCDPISGHTALYWYRQSLGQGLEFLIYFQGNSAPDKSGLPSDRFSAERTGGSVSTLTIQRTQQEDSAVYLCASRRGQGSYEQYFGPGTRLTVT.

The rearrangement joins TRBV11-1 to TRBJ2-1, with D possibly matching TRBD1 (6 bases). CDR1 SGHAT and CDR2 FQDESV come from the germline V gene (reference sequence). The V end was cut by 7 bases, the J end by 9 bases, with 13 bases between. This CDR3 comprises 12 residues. CDR3 bases: TGTGCCAGCAACTACAGGGCGGGTGAGCAGTTCTTC. Translated, it gives CASNYRAGEQFF.

This clone was observed a handful of times. V and J are TRBV5-1 and TRBJ2-5, with 9 bases identical to TRBD1. Germline trimming cut 0 bases from V and 4 bases from J; bases unmatched to any gene: 4. Germline CDR1 reads SGHRS; CDR2 reads YFSETQ. There are 15 residues in the CDR3. Here the CDR3 DNA reads TGCGCCAGCAGCTTGGGTCCGGGACAGGGAGAGACCCAGTACTTC. Amino acids: CASSLGPGQGETQYF.

This clone was seen only a few times. The chain has TRBV9 and TRBJ2-1, with 12 nucleotides matching TRBD2. Germline CDR1 is SGDLS and CDR2 is YYNGEE. The CDR3 has 19 residues. Unmatched junction bases numbered 18, after V lost 7 bases and J lost 4 bases. In DNA, the CDR3 is TGTGCCAGCTCACTATTAGCCTTTCCAGGACTAGCGGGATACAATGAGCAGTTCTTC. Its translation: CASSLLAFPGLAGYNEQFF.

This chain uses TRBV6-6 with TRBJ1-1; 8 nucleotides line up with TRBD1. Germline V gene sequence: CDR1 MNHNY, CDR2 SVGAGI (reference sequence). The CDR3 consists of 15 residues. V was clipped by 6 bases and J by 4 bases; unmatched bases: 10. CDR3 coding DNA: TGTGCCAGCAGCCGCCCAGGACAGGGAATCACTGAAGCTTTCTTT. It yields the protein CASSRPGQGITEAFF.

This clone was counted between two and nine times. The CDR3 nucleotides are TGTGCCAGCAGCTTTATATCGACAGGGCAGTATCAGCCCCAGCATTTT. Residues: CASSFISTGQYQPQHF. The genes are TRBV7-9 and TRBJ1-5; 7 positions match TRBD1. With 3 bases clipped from V and 5 bases from J, the junction kept 10 bases outside the gene matches. The CDR3 consists of 16 residues. Germline-derived CDR1 and CDR2 are SEHNR and FQNEAQ (reference sequence).

V gene TRBV28 combines with J gene TRBJ2-2, with D tentatively TRBD1 (6 bases). The V gene's germline CDR1 is MDHEN and CDR2 SYDVKM. Trimming removed 3 bases at V and 5 bases at J, with 10 bases between. The CDR3 consists of 14 residues. CDR3 amino acids: CASSFGQLTGELFF. CDR3 coding DNA: TGTGCCAGCAGTTTCGGACAGCTAACCGGGGAGCTGTTTTTT.

This clone has more than one count but fewer than ten. The chain is built from TRBV28 and TRBJ2-7; 8 positions agree with TRBD2. CDR3 length: 16 amino acids. The junction had 13 bases not matched to a gene; V was cut back by 6 bases and J by 3 bases. Germline-derived CDR1 and CDR2 are MDHEN and SYDVKM. This CDR3 is CASSPTSGGTHYEQYF. CDR3 DNA sequence: TGTGCCAGCAGCCCCACTTCGGGGGGGACCCACTACGAGCAGTACTTC. Filled out from reference TRBV28 and TRBJ2-7, the complete variable domain reads DVKVTQSSRYLVKRTGEKVFLECVQDMDHENMFWYRQDPGLGLRLIYFSYDVKMKEKGDIPEGYSVSREKKERFSLILESASTNQTSMYLCASSPTSGGTHYEQYFGPGTRLTVT.

The chain couples TRBV7-3 to TRBJ2-1, with 9 bases identical to TRBD2. This CDR3 has 15 amino acids. V gave up 5 bases and J gave up 5 bases; unmatched junction bases: 7. Germline V gene lookup returns CDR1 SGHTA and CDR2 FQGTGA. In DNA, the CDR3 is TGTGCCAGCAGCCTCCGACTAGCGGTAAACAATGAGCAGTTCTTC. This sequence encodes CASSLRLAVNNEQFF.

The chain couples TRBV7-2 to TRBJ2-7; 9 nucleotides align to TRBD1. Germline lookup yields CDR1 SGHTA and CDR2 FQGNSA. V trimming: 1 base; J trimming: 6 bases; junction bases outside the gene matches: 7. This CDR3 region has 15 residues. CDR3 in amino acids: CASSLVGDRDAEQYF. CDR3 nucleotide sequence: TGTGCCAGCAGCTTAGTAGGGGACAGGGACGCCGAGCAGTACTTC.